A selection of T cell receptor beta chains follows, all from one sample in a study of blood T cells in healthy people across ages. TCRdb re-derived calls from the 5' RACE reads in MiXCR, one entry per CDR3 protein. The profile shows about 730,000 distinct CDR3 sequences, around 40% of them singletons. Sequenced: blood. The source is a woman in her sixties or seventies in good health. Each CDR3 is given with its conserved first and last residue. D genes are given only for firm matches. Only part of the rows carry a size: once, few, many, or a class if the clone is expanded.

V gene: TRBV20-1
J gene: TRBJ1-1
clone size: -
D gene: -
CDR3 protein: CSAREQDTEAFF
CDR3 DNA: TGCAGTGCTAGAGAACAGGACACTGAAGCTTTCTTT

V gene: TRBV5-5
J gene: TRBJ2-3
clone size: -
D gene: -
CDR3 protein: CASSFSAGTDTQYF
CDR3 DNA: TGTGCCAGCAGCTTCAGCGCAGGCACAGATACGCAGTATTTT

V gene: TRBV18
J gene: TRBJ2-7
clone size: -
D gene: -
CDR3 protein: CASSPPSRGDYEQYF
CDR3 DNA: TGTGCCAGCTCACCACCGAGCAGGGGGGACTACGAGCAGTACTTC

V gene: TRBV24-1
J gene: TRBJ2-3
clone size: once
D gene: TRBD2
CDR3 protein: CASTRNPSGGGDTQYF
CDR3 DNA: TGTGCCAGCACCAGAAATCCTAGCGGAGGCGGAGATACGCAGTATTTT

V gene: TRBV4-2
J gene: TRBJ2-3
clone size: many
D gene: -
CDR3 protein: CASSQERQPTDTQYF
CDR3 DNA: TGTGCCAGCAGCCAAGAGAGACAGCCTACAGATACGCAGTATTTT

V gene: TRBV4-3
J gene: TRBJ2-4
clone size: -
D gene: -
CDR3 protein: CASSQDGSDIQYF
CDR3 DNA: TGCGCCAGCAGCCAAGACGGCTCGGACATTCAGTACTTC

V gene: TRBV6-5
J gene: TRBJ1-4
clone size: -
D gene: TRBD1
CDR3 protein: CASSYSTGLDEKLFF
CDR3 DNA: TGTGCCAGCAGTTACTCGACAGGGCTAGATGAAAAACTGTTTTTT

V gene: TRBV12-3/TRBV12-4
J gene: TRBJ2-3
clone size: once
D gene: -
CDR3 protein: CASSSRTRPDTQYF
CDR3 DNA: TGTGCCAGCAGTTCTAGAACAAGACCAGATACGCAGTATTTT

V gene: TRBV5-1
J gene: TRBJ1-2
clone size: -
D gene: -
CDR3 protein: CASSTIDAYGYTF
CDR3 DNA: TGCGCCAGCAGCACGATAGACGCGTATGGCTACACCTTC

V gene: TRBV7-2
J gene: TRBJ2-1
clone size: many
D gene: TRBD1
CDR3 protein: CASSPRQGGLQFF
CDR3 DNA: TGTGCCAGCAGCCCCAGACAGGGTGGGCTACAGTTCTTC

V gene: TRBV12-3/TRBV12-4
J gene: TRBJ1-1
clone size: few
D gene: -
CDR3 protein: CASQETGRTEAFF
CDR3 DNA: TGTGCCAGCCAAGAAACGGGGCGAACTGAAGCTTTCTTT

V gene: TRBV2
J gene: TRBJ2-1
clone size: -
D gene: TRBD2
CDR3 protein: CAIEREGYYNEQFF
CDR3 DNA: TGTGCCATCGAGCGGGAGGGATACTACAATGAGCAGTTCTTC

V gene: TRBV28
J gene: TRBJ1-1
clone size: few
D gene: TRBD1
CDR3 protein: CASSLSIRGRGEAFF
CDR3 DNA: TGTGCCAGCAGTTTATCCATCAGGGGGCGGGGTGAAGCTTTCTTT

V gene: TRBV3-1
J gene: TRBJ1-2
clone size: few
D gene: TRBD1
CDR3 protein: CASSEGGQGAGYTF
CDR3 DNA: TGTGCCAGCAGCGAAGGGGGACAGGGGGCCGGCTACACCTTC

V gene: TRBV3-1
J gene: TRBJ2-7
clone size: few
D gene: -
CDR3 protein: CASTPWGQGNEQYF
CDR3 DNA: TGTGCCAGCACCCCATGGGGGCAAGGGAACGAGCAGTACTTC

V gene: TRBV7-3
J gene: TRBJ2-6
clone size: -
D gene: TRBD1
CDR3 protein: CASSLMPTGAGANVLTF
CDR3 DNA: TGTGCCAGCAGCTTAATGCCTACAGGGGCTGGGGCCAACGTCCTGACTTTC

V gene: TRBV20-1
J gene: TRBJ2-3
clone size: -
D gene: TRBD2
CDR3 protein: CSARAGGSDTQYF
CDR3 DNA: TGCAGTGCTAGAGCGGGGGGGTCAGATACGCAGTATTTT

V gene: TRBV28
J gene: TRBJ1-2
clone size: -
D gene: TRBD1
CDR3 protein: CASSSTRGLGYTF
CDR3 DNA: TGTGCCAGCAGCTCAACCAGGGGGCTGGGCTACACCTTC

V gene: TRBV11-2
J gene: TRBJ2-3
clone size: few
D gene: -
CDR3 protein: CASSFSGPGLEDTQYF
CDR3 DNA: -

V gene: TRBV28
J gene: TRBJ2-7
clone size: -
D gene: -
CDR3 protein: CASSSGGEYEQYF
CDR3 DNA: TGTGCCAGCAGTTCTGGGGGCGAGTACGAGCAGTACTTC

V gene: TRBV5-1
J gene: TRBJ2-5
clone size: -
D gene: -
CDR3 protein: CASSHQEKETQYF
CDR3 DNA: TGCGCCAGCAGCCATCAGGAGAAAGAGACCCAGTACTTC

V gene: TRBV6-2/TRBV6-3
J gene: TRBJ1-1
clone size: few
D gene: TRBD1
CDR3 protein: CASSYGLGGLDTEAFF
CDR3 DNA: TGTGCAAGCAGTTATGGTTTAGGGGGCCTGGACACTGAAGCTTTCTTT

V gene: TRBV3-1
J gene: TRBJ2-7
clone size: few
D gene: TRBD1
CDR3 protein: CASSNTQGAYEQYF
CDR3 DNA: TGTGCCAGCAGCAATACACAGGGGGCCTACGAGCAGTACTTC

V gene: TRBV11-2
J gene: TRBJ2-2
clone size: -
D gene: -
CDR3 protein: CASSLGGSGNTGELFF
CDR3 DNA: TGTGCCAGCAGCTTAGGGGGTAGCGGGAACACCGGGGAGCTGTTTTTT

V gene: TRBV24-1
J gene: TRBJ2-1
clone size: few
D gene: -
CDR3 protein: CATSAFRGDRQFF
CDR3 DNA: TGTGCCACCAGTGCATTTCGAGGGGATAGGCAGTTCTTC

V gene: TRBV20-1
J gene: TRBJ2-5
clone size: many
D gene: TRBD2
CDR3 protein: CSAPQRTSGETQYF
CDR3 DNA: TGCAGTGCTCCCCAGCGGACTAGCGGGGAGACCCAGTACTTC